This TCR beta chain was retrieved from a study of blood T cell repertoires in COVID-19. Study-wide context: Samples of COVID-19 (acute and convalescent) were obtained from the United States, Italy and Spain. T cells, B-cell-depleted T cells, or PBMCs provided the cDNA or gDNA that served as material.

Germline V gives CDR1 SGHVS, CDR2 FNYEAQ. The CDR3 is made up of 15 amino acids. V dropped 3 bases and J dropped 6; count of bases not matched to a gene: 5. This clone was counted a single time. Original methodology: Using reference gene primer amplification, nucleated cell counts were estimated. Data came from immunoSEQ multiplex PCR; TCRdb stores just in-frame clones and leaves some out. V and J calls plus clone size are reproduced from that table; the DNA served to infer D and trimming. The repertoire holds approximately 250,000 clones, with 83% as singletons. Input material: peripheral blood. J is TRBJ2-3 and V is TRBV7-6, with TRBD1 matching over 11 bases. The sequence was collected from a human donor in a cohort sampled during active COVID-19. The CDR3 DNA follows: TGTGCCAGCAGCTTGGACAGGGGGCAAGGCGATACGCAGTATTTT. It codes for CASSLDRGQGDTQYF.